Following are 26 T cell receptor beta chains from one sample sequenced in a study of radiotherapy plus CTLA-4 blockade in lung cancer. The data were produced by immunoSEQ multiplex PCR, yet TCRdb's version contains in-frame clones alone and is incomplete. The sample consists of approximately 100,000 clones, 82% of them appearing once. Material: peripheral blood, obtained from a patient treated with radiotherapy plus ipilimumab. The source is a human donor with non-small cell lung cancer who had a partial response to radiotherapy plus ipilimumab.

This chain links TRBV5-1 with TRBJ2-3; D is undetermined. Trimming shortened V by 0 bases and J by 2 bases, and 10 bases separated the two germline ends. This CDR3 is 15 amino acids long. Germline CDR1 reads SGHRS; CDR2 reads YFSETQ. The CDR3 reads CASSLVEATTDTQYF. The CDR3 nucleotides are TGCGCCAGCAGCTTGGTAGAGGCGACCACAGATACGCAGTATTTT.

The chain has TRBV19 and TRBJ1-5, with D maybe TRBD1 (6 bases). CDR1 and CDR2 (germline): LNHDA, SQIVND (reference sequence). The CDR3 length is 16 residues. V was clipped by 3 bases and J by 1 base, with 13 bases between them. DNA of the CDR3: TGTGCCAGTAGTATGCCCCGGACAGCCAGCAATCAGCCCCAGCATTTT. Translated: CASSMPRTASNQPQHF.

V is TRBV7-2 and J is TRBJ2-1, with 7 bases identical to TRBD2. The V and J ends lost 7 bases and 7 bases, in that order; junction bases with no gene match: 10. Looked up from germline, CDR1 is SGHTA and CDR2 is FQGNSA. The length of the CDR3 is 14 residues. The CDR3 loop reads CASTRAGVWNEQFF. CDR3 bases: TGTGCCAGCACCAGGGCGGGAGTGTGGAATGAGCAGTTCTTC. Using reference TRBV7-2 and TRBJ2-1 for the parts outside the CDR3, the full variable domain is GAGVSQSPSNKVTEKGKDVELRCDPISGHTALYWYRQSLGQGLEFLIYFQGNSAPDKSGLPSDRFSAERTGGSVSTLTIQRTQQEDSAVYLCASTRAGVWNEQFFGPGTRLTVL.

This chain joins TRBV6-6 and TRBJ1-6; maybe TRBD1 (5 bases). The CDR3 is made up of 15 amino acids. In germline, CDR1 is MNHNY, CDR2 SVGAGI (reference sequence). Trimming removed 7 bases at V and 3 bases at J, with 13 bases between. CDR3 DNA sequence: TGTGCCAGCACCTCACAGGCAGACTATAATTCACCCCTCCACTTT. Translation gives CASTSQADYNSPLHF.

This clone has only one observation. This chain links TRBV18 with TRBJ2-7; 10 positions match TRBD1. Germline assignment: CDR1 KGHSH and CDR2 LQKENI. V was pared by 2 bases and J by 6 bases, with 7 bases of the junction left unmatched. The length of the CDR3 is 15 residues. CDR3 bases: TGTGCCAGCTCACCAGTTGGGACAGGGGTTTTCGAGCAGTACTTC. Translated: CASSPVGTGVFEQYF.

CDR3 sequence (DNA): TGCGCCAGCAGCTTGGTCGCCGCTGCGGGCTACGAGCAGTACTTC. The encoded protein is CASSLVAAAGYEQYF. The V and J genes are TRBV5-1 and TRBJ2-7; TRBD2 might be the D (5 bases). The CDR3 totals 15 residues. Germline-derived CDR1 and CDR2 are SGHRS and YFSETQ. Trimming pared 0 bases from V and 3 bases from J, leaving 13 bases between.

V is TRBV6-5 and J is TRBJ2-1; tentative D call: TRBD1 (5 bases). Trimming removed 3 bases at V and 3 bases at J, with 15 bases between. CDR1 and CDR2 (germline): MNHEY, SVGAGI. This CDR3 is built from 16 residues. The DNA for the CDR3 is TGTGCCAGCAGTTATAGCCCCAGGGTGAACTACAATGAGCAGTTCTTC. This encodes CASSYSPRVNYNEQFF.

V gene TRBV15 combines with J gene TRBJ1-5; D is unclear. Per germline, CDR1 LNHNV and CDR2 YYDKDF (reference sequence). V was shortened by 1 base and J by 2 bases, with 3 bases between the two germline ends. CDR3 length: 13 residues. CDR3 DNA sequence: TGTGCCACCAGCAGAGTCGGCAATCAGCCCCAGCATTTT. Residues: CATSRVGNQPQHF.

V gene TRBV6-5 combines with J gene TRBJ1-2, with 9 bases that match TRBD1. Germline V gene data show CDR1 as MNHEY and CDR2 as SVGAGI. V shed 2 bases, J shed 7 bases, and the junction held 5 bases outside the gene matches. The CDR3 consists of 14 residues. The DNA for the CDR3 is TGTGCCAGCAGTTACCGACAGGGGGAGAGTGGCTACACCTTC. Amino acids: CASSYRQGESGYTF.

V and J are TRBV6-5 and TRBJ1-2; weak D call: TRBD1 (5 bases). The CDR3 totals 13 residues. Germline lookup yields CDR1 MNHEY and CDR2 SVGAGI. V lost 3 bases to trimming and J lost 1 base, with 6 bases between them. The CDR3 here is CASSYQGNYGYTF. For the CDR3, the DNA is TGTGCCAGCAGTTATCAGGGTAACTATGGCTACACCTTC.

CDR3 amino acids: CASLSWGEGETQYF. Written as DNA, the CDR3 is TGTGCCAGCCTCTCGTGGGGGGAGGGAGAGACCCAGTACTTC. The rearrangement links TRBV28 to TRBJ2-5, with 7 bases identical to TRBD2. Germline lookup yields CDR1 MDHEN and CDR2 SYDVKM. V was clipped by 8 bases and J by 4 bases; unmatched bases: 10. The CDR3 has 14 amino acids.

The chain couples TRBV6-5 to TRBJ1-2; no firm D call. CDR3 length equals 13 residues. CDR1 and CDR2 (germline): MNHEY, SVGAGI. V gave up 0 bases and J gave up 6 bases, with 8 bases separating them. The CDR3, as DNA: TGTGCCAGCAGTTACTCGGAGAAAAATGGCTACACCTTC. Amino acids: CASSYSEKNGYTF.

The chain recombines TRBV18 with TRBJ2-1; 11 bases align to TRBD2. CDR1 and CDR2 (germline): KGHSH, LQKENI. Germline trimming cut 6 bases from V and 4 bases from J; bases unmatched to any gene: 5. The CDR3 has 15 residues. Here the CDR3 DNA reads TGTGCCAGCTCCTCCGGGACTAGCGGTTACAATGAGCAGTTCTTC. Amino acid sequence: CASSSGTSGYNEQFF.

The count of this clone is one. The CDR3 DNA reads as TGTGCCAGCAGCCGACAGGGTGGGGGGATGAACACTGAAGCTTTCTTT. It codes for CASSRQGGGMNTEAFF. The chain carries TRBV5-5 and TRBJ1-1; 7 bases fit TRBD1. The germline V gene has CDR1 SGHKS and CDR2 YYEKEE (reference sequence). CDR3 length equals 16 residues. After removal of 4 bases from V and 0 bases from J, the junction contained 9 bases not matched to a gene.

This clone was detected only once. The V and J genes are TRBV6-5 and TRBJ1-2; D not certain. The V end lost 2 bases, the J end lost 2 bases, and 6 bases lay between the germline ends. This CDR3 is 13 amino acids long. Germline values: CDR1 MNHEY, CDR2 SVGAGI. The CDR3 coding sequence is TGTGCCAGCAGTTACGGCCAGAACTATGGCTACACCTTC. It encodes CASSYGQNYGYTF.

This clone came up a few times. J is TRBJ2-2 and V is TRBV19, with a weak D call TRBD2 (5 bases). The length of the CDR3 is 14 residues. The germline V and J ends were trimmed by 1 base and 2 bases, with 5 bases remaining between them. Looked up from germline, CDR1 is LNHDA and CDR2 is SQIVND (reference sequence). The chain's CDR3 is CASSIAGNTGELFF. The CDR3 DNA is TGTGCCAGTAGTATAGCGGGAAACACCGGGGAGCTGTTTTTT.

This clone turned up a few times. This chain joins TRBV10-1 and TRBJ1-1; 10 bases line up with TRBD1. V dropped 4 bases and J dropped 5; count of bases not matched to a gene: 1. CDR3 size: 13 residues. Germline V gene lookup returns CDR1 WNHNN and CDR2 SYGVQD (reference sequence). The CDR3 loop is CASSGQGATEAFF. CDR3 sequence (DNA): TGCGCCAGCAGTGGACAGGGGGCAACTGAAGCTTTCTTT.

V usage is TRBV7-3 and J usage is TRBJ2-5; the match to TRBD2 covers 9 bases. The CDR3 is 19 residues long. With 10 bases clipped from V and 6 bases from J, the junction kept 27 bases outside the gene matches. Per germline, CDR1 SGHTA and CDR2 FQGTGA. CDR3 region: CAILSPDTPEREEVKTQYF. CDR3 bases: TGTGCCATCCTCTCCCCCGACACTCCAGAGCGGGAGGAGGTCAAGACCCAGTACTTC. The whole variable domain, remainder taken from reference TRBV7-3 and TRBJ2-5, is GAGVSQTPSNKVTEKGKYVELRCDPISGHTALYWYRQSLGQGPEFLIYFQGTGAADDSGLPNDRFFAVRPEGSVSTLKIQRTERGDSAVYLCAILSPDTPEREEVKTQYFGPGTRLLVL.

The chain joins TRBV28 to TRBJ2-7; a weak D match, TRBD1 (5 bases). This CDR3 region has 12 residues. Germline V gives CDR1 MDHEN, CDR2 SYDVKM. Trimming shortened V by 4 bases and J by 6 bases, and 10 bases separated the two germline ends. The CDR3 sequence is CASSSRVGEQYF. CDR3 sequence (DNA): TGTGCCAGCAGTTCCAGGGTTGGCGAGCAGTACTTC.

The chain is built from TRBV18 and TRBJ2-5; D is possibly TRBD2 (5 bases). Germline loops: CDR1 KGHSH, CDR2 LQKENI. The CDR3 extends over 14 amino acids. Trimming cost V 6 bases and J 7 bases, with 18 bases left between them. The CDR3 loop reads CASSPPLHEGTQYF. CDR3 nucleotides: TGTGCCAGCTCCCCCCCCTTACATGAGGGGACCCAGTACTTC.

This clone was seen a few times. This chain uses TRBV6-1 with TRBJ2-7, with TRBD2 identical over 11 bases. This CDR3 region has 15 residues. The trim removed 3 bases at V and 6 bases at J, leaving 7 bases unmatched. The germline V gene encodes CDR1 MNHNS and CDR2 SASEGT. The CDR3 coding sequence is TGTGCCAGCAGTGATAGCGGGAGGGAGGTTTTCGAGCAGTACTTC. Protein sequence: CASSDSGREVFEQYF.

Judged by abundance, this clone is medium-sized. The gene calls are TRBV6-1 and TRBJ1-4; no reliable D call. Deletions cut 0 bases from V and 5 bases from J, with 13 bases between. CDR1 and CDR2 from the germline V gene are MNHNS and SASEGT. The CDR3 contains 16 residues. The CDR3, as DNA: TGTGCCAGCAGTGAAGCGGTGTCTGCGTTGAATGAAAAACTGTTTTTT. Translating it yields CASSEAVSALNEKLFF.

The V gene is TRBV2, the J gene TRBJ2-3; TRBD1 matches at 9 bases. Germline CDR1 SNHLY, CDR2 FYNNEI. The CDR3 contains 17 residues. Trimming removed 6 bases from V and 2 bases from J; junction bases left unmatched: 12. CDR3 region: CASRFPGTGTLTDTQYF. The CDR3, as DNA: TGTGCCAGCAGGTTCCCCGGGACAGGGACACTCACAGATACGCAGTATTTT.

The gene calls are TRBV29-1 and TRBJ1-1; D is perhaps TRBD1 (5 bases). This CDR3 has 12 amino acids. Germline-derived CDR1 and CDR2 are SQVTM and ANQGSEA. Trimming removed 7 bases from V and 1 base from J, with 10 bases in between. The CDR3 coding sequence is TGCAGCGCAAGAACAGGGAACACTGAAGCTTTCTTT. Amino acids: CSARTGNTEAFF.

This clone showed up just once. The chain has TRBV30 and TRBJ2-3; 10 positions match TRBD2. CDR1 GTSNPN and CDR2 SVGIG come from the germline V gene (reference sequence). V was clipped by 1 base and J by 4 bases; unmatched bases: 11. This CDR3 is built from 17 residues. CDR3 coding DNA: TGTGCCTGGAGTGGGCTAGCGGGAGACCTTCCCGCAGATACGCAGTATTTT. Amino acids: CAWSGLAGDLPADTQYF.

V usage is TRBV29-1 and J usage is TRBJ1-1; D remains unclear. V lost 2 bases to trimming and J lost 0 bases, with 4 bases between them. CDR3 size: 12 residues. Germline lookup yields CDR1 SQVTM and CDR2 ANQGSEA. The DNA of the CDR3 is TGCAGCGTTGAAAATATGAACACTGAAGCTTTCTTT. It yields the protein CSVENMNTEAFF.